The 27 T cell receptor beta chains below all came from one sample that was sequenced in a study of prognosis after radiotherapy for stage I lung cancer. The genomic DNA TCR beta CDR3 region underwent two rounds of multiplex PCR. Primers specific to each TRBV and TRBJ gene drove first-round PCR. From the multiplex PCR reads, TCRdb called clonotypes with MiXCR, one entry per CDR3 protein. The sample lists 15,000 to 20,000 distinct CDR3 sequences; 40% to 55% were seen once. The sequencing here drew on PBMCs, taken before or after stereotactic body radiation therapy (not recorded which). The source is a donor aged 50 or older with non-small cell lung cancer.

This clonotype was seen repeatedly, ten times or more. V usage is TRBV7-2 and J usage is TRBJ2-1; the match to TRBD2 covers 13 bases. The V and J ends lost 1 base and 0 bases, in that order; junction bases with no gene match: 3. CDR1 is SGHTA and CDR2 is FQGNSA in the germline V gene. The CDR3 has 18 residues. CDR3 amino acids: CASSLGWTSGSSYNEQFF. CDR3 nucleotides: TGTGCCAGCAGCTTAGGGTGGACTAGCGGGAGCTCCTACAATGAGCAGTTCTTC.

This clonotype was observed many times. The chain uses TRBV19 and TRBJ2-2; 7 bases line up with TRBD1. This CDR3 is built from 14 residues. The V segment lost 5 bases and the J segment 7 bases; nucleotides outside the gene matches: 7. Germline V gene data show CDR1 as LNHDA and CDR2 as SQIVND (reference sequence). The CDR3 reads CASSGTGDVGELFF. The CDR3 DNA sequence: TGTGCCAGTAGTGGAACAGGGGACGTCGGGGAGCTGTTTTTT.

This clonotype is termed medium-sized. V usage is TRBV30 and J usage is TRBJ1-5; D is undetermined. This CDR3 is built from 13 residues. Per the germline V gene, CDR1 is GTSNPN and CDR2 is SVGIG (reference sequence). The V and J ends lost 2 bases and 3 bases respectively, with 8 bases between them. CDR3 residues: CAWSSGVNQPQHF. CDR3 coding DNA: TGTGCCTGGAGTTCCGGAGTCAATCAGCCCCAGCATTTT.

This clonotype is labeled medium-sized. This chain links TRBV28 with TRBJ1-2; 7 positions agree with TRBD1. Losses at the gene ends were 6 bases for V and 2 bases for J; bases not matched to a gene: 6. The CDR3 covers 14 residues. The V gene's germline CDR1 is MDHEN and CDR2 SYDVKM. In DNA, the CDR3 is TGTGCCAGCAGCAGCGCGACAGGGAACTATGGCTACACCTTC. Its translation: CASSSATGNYGYTF.

V is TRBV12-3 or TRBV12-4 and J is TRBJ2-7; 7 positions match TRBD1. The CDR3 runs 14 residues. Germline trimming cut 1 base from V and 5 bases from J; bases unmatched to any gene: 5. In DNA form, the CDR3 reads TGTGCCAGCAGTTTAGTAGACAGGGTGAACGAGCAGTACTTC. Translating gives CASSLVDRVNEQYF.

By frequency in the sample, this clonotype is medium-sized (0.01 to 0.1%). The chain combines TRBV6-2 or TRBV6-3 with TRBJ2-1, with TRBD1 identical over 8 bases. The length of the CDR3 is 15 residues. Germline V gene data show CDR1 as MNHEY and CDR2 as SVGEGT. J lost 9 bases, V lost 6 bases, and 13 bases had no gene match. In DNA form, the CDR3 reads TGTGCCAGCAGGGTAAGCAGGGGGCGTACTAGTGAGCAGTTCTTC. It yields the protein CASRVSRGRTSEQFF.

Ten or more counts support this clonotype. V gene TRBV5-1 combines with J gene TRBJ1-4; D gene unclear. Trimming left V 7 bases short and J 2 bases short, with 12 bases between. CDR3 length: 14 residues. Germline CDR1 and CDR2: SGHRS and YFSETQ. DNA of the CDR3: TGCGCCAGCGCCCCAACGGGCACTAATGAAAAACTGTTTTTT. Translation gives CASAPTGTNEKLFF.

The V call is TRBV2, the J call TRBJ1-2, with a tentative D call TRBD1 (6 bases). CDR3 size: 15 residues. Germline CDR1 and CDR2: SNHLY and FYNNEI. Between the trimmed V and J ends, which lost 10 bases and 5 bases, there was a span of 23 bases. CDR3 in DNA: TGTGCCAACAGGGACGGGCTTTCAGGACTATATGGCTACACCTTC. Residues: CANRDGLSGLYGYTF.

This clonotype was detected many times. The chain employs TRBV5-1 and TRBJ1-1; 9 bases match TRBD1. Trimming removed 0 bases from V and 4 bases from J; junction bases left unmatched: 4. Germline V CDR1 and CDR2: SGHRS, YFSETQ. The CDR3 spans 15 residues. The CDR3 DNA reads as TGCGCCAGCAGCTTGGGGGGACAGGGAGGCACTGAAGCTTTCTTT. It yields the protein CASSLGGQGGTEAFF.

This clonotype has ten or more counts. The rearrangement joins TRBV10-3 to TRBJ2-2, with 7 bases fitting TRBD2. After removal of 5 bases from V and 7 bases from J, the junction contained 10 bases not matched to a gene. The germline V gene encodes CDR1 ENHRY and CDR2 SYGVKD. This CDR3 spans 15 amino acids. The CDR3 region has the DNA TGTGCCATCAGTACCCCCAGCGGGAATCTCGGGGAGCTGTTTTTT. Amino acids: CAISTPSGNLGELFF.

This clonotype was seen ten or more times. The chain has TRBV4-1 and TRBJ2-7; D gene uncertain. CDR1 MGHRA and CDR2 YSYEKL come from the germline V gene. V was clipped by 5 bases and J by 6 bases, with 14 bases between them. This CDR3 is built from 13 residues. The CDR3 DNA is TGCGCCAGCAGCTCGCTAGTTCAAACCGAGCAGTACTTC. It encodes CASSSLVQTEQYF.

This clonotype was seen repeatedly, ten times or more. The chain combines TRBV10-2 with TRBJ1-1, with a tentative D call TRBD1 (5 bases). Germline CDR1 and CDR2: WSHSY and SAAADI. There are 14 residues in the CDR3. V lost 3 bases to trimming and J lost 4 bases, with 12 bases between them. For the CDR3, the DNA is TGCGCCAGCAGTGATAACAGGTGGTCCACTGAAGCTTTCTTT. The encoded protein is CASSDNRWSTEAFF.

Within the sample, this clonotype is medium-sized. The chain couples TRBV27 to TRBJ1-6, with unresolved D. This CDR3 contains 14 residues. Germline-derived CDR1 and CDR2 are MNHEY and SMNVEV (reference sequence). With 3 bases removed from V and 13 bases from J, the gap between germline ends came to 16 bases. The DNA of the CDR3 is TGTGCCAGCAGTTTCCGGCAGGCTGTTACGCCCCTCCACTTT. Residues: CASSFRQAVTPLHF.

This clonotype is medium-sized (0.01 to 0.1%) by share. V is TRBV6-1 and J is TRBJ2-2; D gene uncertain. Trimming removed 5 bases from V and 0 bases from J, with 10 bases in between. Germline CDR1 MNHNS, CDR2 SASEGT. The CDR3 consists of 15 residues. CDR3 nucleotide sequence: TGTGCCAGCAGTCCCTTGGCAGCGAACACCGGGGAGCTGTTTTTT. Translation gives CASSPLAANTGELFF.

The table lists this clonotype with many counts. The V gene is TRBV5-1, the J gene TRBJ1-5; TRBD1 matches at 7 bases. This CDR3 spans 14 amino acids. Germline V CDR1 and CDR2: SGHRS, YFSETQ. V lost 0 bases and J lost 4; bases outside the gene matches: 1. The DNA of the CDR3 is TGCGCCAGCAGCTTGGGGGGACAGAATCAGCCCCAGCATTTT. Translated: CASSLGGQNQPQHF.

Remarks on this clonotype: This likely traces to a read error, being one base from a far larger clone. V is TRBV6-1 and J is TRBJ2-2; 7 bases line up with TRBD2. The CDR3 spans 16 residues. J was trimmed by 7 bases and V by 6 bases; bases with no gene match: 14. Germline V gives CDR1 MNHNS, CDR2 SASEGT. Written as DNA, the CDR3 is TGTGCCAGCAGGGGGGGACTATCGGGAGTAGACGGGGAGCTGTTTTTT. Translated: CASRGGLSGVDGELFF.

The V and J genes are TRBV7-8 and TRBJ1-5, with D hard to call. Germline lookup yields CDR1 SGHVS and CDR2 FQNEAQ. V was shortened by 1 base and J by 7 bases, with 11 bases between the two germline ends. There are 14 residues in the CDR3. CDR3 residues: CASSLELVNQPQHF. The CDR3 DNA reads as TGTGCCAGCAGCTTAGAACTAGTTAACCAGCCCCAGCATTTT.

Ten or more counts support this clonotype. The rearrangement uses TRBV19 and TRBJ2-1; TRBD1 matches at 10 bases. The CDR3 totals 16 residues. V gave up 5 bases and J gave up 5 bases; unmatched junction bases: 9. Per germline, CDR1 LNHDA and CDR2 SQIVND (reference sequence). The DNA for the CDR3 is TGTGCCAGTAGTGAAGCACCGGGACAGGGGAACAATGAGCAGTTCTTC. Translated: CASSEAPGQGNNEQFF.

Comment on this clonotype: A far larger clone lies a single base away; this is likely a read error. This sequence joins TRBV6-2 or TRBV6-3 and TRBJ2-1, with 11 bases that match TRBD2. Per the germline V gene, CDR1 is MNHEY and CDR2 is SVGEGT. The CDR3 has 15 residues. V was clipped by 5 bases and J by 5 bases; unmatched bases: 5. CDR3 in DNA: TGTGCCAGCAGTGAGACTAGCGGGATTAACAATGAGCAGTTCTTC. Protein: CASSETSGINNEQFF.

This clonotype has a single count. At one boundary the junction diverges from the germline segment, which might be a read error. The V call is TRBV28, the J call TRBJ2-7, with 8 bases aligning to TRBD2. Germline V gene data show CDR1 as MDHEN and CDR2 as SYDVKM. The CDR3 extends over 14 amino acids. The CDR3 loop is CASYSSGGSYEKYF. In DNA form, the CDR3 reads TGTGCCAGCTATTCAAGCGGGGGCTCCTACGAGAAGTACTTC.

V is TRBV28 and J is TRBJ1-3; D not resolved. With 7 bases removed from V and 1 base from J, the gap between germline ends came to 23 bases. The CDR3 runs to 18 residues. Looked up from germline, CDR1 is MDHEN and CDR2 is SYDVKM. The CDR3 protein is CASIPSSGVPLSGNTIYF. The CDR3 region has the DNA TGTGCCAGCATCCCTTCCTCCGGGGTTCCCCTATCTGGAAACACCATATATTTT. The complete variable domain, with remaining parts taken from reference TRBV28 and TRBJ1-3, reads DVKVTQSSRYLVKRTGEKVFLECVQDMDHENMFWYRQDPGLGLRLIYFSYDVKMKEKGDIPEGYSVSREKKERFSLILESASTNQTSMYLCASIPSSGVPLSGNTIYFGEGSWLTVV.

This chain uses TRBV6-5 with TRBJ2-3; D is undetermined. The CDR3 runs 11 residues. Germline values: CDR1 MNHEY, CDR2 SVGAGI. V lost 7 bases, J lost 14 bases, and 16 bases lay in between. The CDR3 nucleotides are TGTGCCAGCACCTTGTTGTGTGGTTGGTATTTT. Protein product: CASTLLCGWYF.

This clonotype was seen many times. The genes are TRBV27 and TRBJ1-5, with a tentative D call TRBD1 (6 bases). CDR1 is MNHEY, CDR2 SMNVEV, per germline (reference sequence). CDR3 length: 16 residues. The ends were cut back, 1 base at V and 0 bases at J, with 10 bases in the middle. CDR3 sequence (DNA): TGTGCCAGCAGTTTATTCGCAGGGGTTAGCAATCAGCCCCAGCATTTT. It encodes CASSLFAGVSNQPQHF.

This clonotype was recorded at least ten times. This rearrangement joins TRBV28 to TRBJ1-4; weak D call: TRBD1 (5 bases). Germline assignment: CDR1 MDHEN and CDR2 SYDVKM. Trimming cost V 7 bases and J 2 bases, with 11 bases left between them. The CDR3 totals 14 residues. CDR3 residues: CASTARGTNEKLFF. The CDR3 DNA reads as TGTGCCAGCACCGCCCGGGGCACTAATGAAAAACTGTTTTTT. The full variable domain, its missing parts supplied by reference TRBV28 and TRBJ1-4, is DVKVTQSSRYLVKRTGEKVFLECVQDMDHENMFWYRQDPGLGLRLIYFSYDVKMKEKGDIPEGYSVSREKKERFSLILESASTNQTSMYLCASTARGTNEKLFFGSGTQLSVL.

The chain is built from TRBV12-3 or TRBV12-4 and TRBJ2-2; D assignment may be TRBD1 or TRBD2 (6 bases each). The V end lost 4 bases, the J end lost 6 bases, and 18 bases lay between the germline ends. This CDR3 comprises 16 residues. The CDR3 DNA reads as TGTGCCAGCAGTTCTGAGGGGGGATGGCGTGCCGGGGAGCTGTTTTTT. Protein: CASSSEGGWRAGELFF.

There are many counts of this clonotype. The J gene is TRBJ2-7, the V gene TRBV12-3 or TRBV12-4; 7 nucleotides line up with TRBD1. Trimming removed 5 bases from V and 2 bases from J; junction bases left unmatched: 6. This CDR3 is 14 amino acids long. CDR3 bases: TGTGCCAGCAGTGGGACAGTGCCTACCTACGAGCAGTACTTC. Protein: CASSGTVPTYEQYF.

The rearrangement uses TRBV27 and TRBJ2-7; 7 nucleotides align to TRBD2. Per germline, CDR1 MNHEY and CDR2 SMNVEV (reference sequence). The length of the CDR3 is 19 residues. The J segment lost 0 bases and the V segment lost 6 bases, leaving 20 bases of the junction unmatched. In nucleotides, the CDR3 is TGTGCCAGCAGACCCGGGGGTGGAGTCGGAGCGGGGTACTCCTACGAGCAGTACTTC. Residues: CASRPGGGVGAGYSYEQYF.